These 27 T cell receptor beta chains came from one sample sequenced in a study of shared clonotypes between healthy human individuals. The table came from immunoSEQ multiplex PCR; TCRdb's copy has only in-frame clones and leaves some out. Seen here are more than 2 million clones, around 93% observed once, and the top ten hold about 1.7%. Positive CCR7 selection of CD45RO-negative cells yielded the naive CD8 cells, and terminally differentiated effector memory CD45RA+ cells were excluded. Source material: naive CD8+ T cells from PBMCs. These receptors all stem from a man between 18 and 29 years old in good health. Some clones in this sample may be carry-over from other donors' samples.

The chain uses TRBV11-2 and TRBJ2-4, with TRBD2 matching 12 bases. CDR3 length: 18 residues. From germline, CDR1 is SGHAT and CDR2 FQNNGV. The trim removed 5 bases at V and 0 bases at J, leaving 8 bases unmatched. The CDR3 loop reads CASSPRTSGERAKNIQYF. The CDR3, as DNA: TGTGCCAGCAGCCCTAGGACTAGCGGGGAGCGAGCCAAAAACATTCAGTACTTC.

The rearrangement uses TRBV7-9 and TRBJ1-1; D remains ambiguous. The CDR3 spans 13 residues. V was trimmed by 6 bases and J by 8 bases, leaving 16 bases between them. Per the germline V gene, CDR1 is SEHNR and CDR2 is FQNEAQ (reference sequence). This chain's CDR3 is CASRRPLREEAFF. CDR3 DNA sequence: TGTGCCAGCAGACGACCCCTGCGGGAGGAAGCTTTCTTT.

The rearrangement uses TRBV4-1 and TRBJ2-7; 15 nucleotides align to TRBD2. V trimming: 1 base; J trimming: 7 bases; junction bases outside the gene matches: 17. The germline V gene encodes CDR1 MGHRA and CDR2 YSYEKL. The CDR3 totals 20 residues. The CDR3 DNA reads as TGCGCCAGCAGCCAAGGGCCACCGGGACTAGCGGGAGGAATCTCGGGGGAGCAGTACTTC. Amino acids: CASSQGPPGLAGGISGEQYF.

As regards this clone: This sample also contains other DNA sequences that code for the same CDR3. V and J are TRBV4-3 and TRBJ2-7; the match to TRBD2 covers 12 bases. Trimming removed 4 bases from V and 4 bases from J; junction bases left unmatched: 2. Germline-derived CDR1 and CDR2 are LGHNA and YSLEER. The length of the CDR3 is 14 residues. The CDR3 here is CASSPGTSGYEQYF. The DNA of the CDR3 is TGCGCCAGCAGCCCGGGGACTAGCGGGTACGAGCAGTACTTC.

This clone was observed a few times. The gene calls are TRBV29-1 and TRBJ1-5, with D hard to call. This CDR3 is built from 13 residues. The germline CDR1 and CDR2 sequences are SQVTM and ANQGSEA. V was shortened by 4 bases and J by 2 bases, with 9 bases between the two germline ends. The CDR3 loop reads CSVVADRNQPQHF. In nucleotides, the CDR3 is TGCAGCGTTGTGGCCGATCGCAATCAGCCCCAGCATTTT.

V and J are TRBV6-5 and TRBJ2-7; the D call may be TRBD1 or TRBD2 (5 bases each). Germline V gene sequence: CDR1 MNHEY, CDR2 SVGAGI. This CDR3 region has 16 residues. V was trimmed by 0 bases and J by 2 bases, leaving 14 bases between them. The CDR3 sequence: CASSYSFGATTYEQYF. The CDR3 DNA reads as TGTGCCAGCAGTTACTCCTTCGGGGCTACCACCTACGAGCAGTACTTC.

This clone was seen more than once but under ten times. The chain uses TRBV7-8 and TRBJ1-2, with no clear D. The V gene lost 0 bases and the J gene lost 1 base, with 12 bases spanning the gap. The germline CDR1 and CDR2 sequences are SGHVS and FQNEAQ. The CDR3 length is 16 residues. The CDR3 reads CASSLAGNLFNYGYTF. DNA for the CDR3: TGTGCCAGCAGCTTAGCTGGAAATCTCTTTAACTATGGCTACACCTTC.

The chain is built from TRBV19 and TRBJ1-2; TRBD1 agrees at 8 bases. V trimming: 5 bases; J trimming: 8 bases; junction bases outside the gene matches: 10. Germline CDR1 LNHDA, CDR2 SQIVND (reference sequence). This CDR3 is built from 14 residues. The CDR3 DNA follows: TGTGCCAGTAGTCATCAGGGGGCCTACGGAGGCTACACCTTC. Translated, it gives CASSHQGAYGGYTF. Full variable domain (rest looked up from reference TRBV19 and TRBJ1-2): DGGITQSPKYLFRKEGQNVTLSCEQNLNHDAMYWYRQDPGQGLRLIYYSQIVNDFQKGDIAEGYSVSREKKESFPLTVTSAQKNPTAFYLCASSHQGAYGGYTFGSGTRLTVV.

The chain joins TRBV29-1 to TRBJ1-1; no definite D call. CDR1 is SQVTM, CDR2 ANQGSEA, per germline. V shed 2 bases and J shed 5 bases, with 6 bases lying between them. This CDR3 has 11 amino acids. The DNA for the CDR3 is TGCAGCGTTGAAAAGCAGACTGAAGCTTTCTTT. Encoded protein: CSVEKQTEAFF.

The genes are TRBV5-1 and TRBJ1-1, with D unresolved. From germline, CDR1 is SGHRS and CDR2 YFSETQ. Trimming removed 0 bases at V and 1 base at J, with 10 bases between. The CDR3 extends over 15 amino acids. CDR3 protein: CASSLGLGRNTEAFF. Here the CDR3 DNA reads TGCGCCAGCAGCTTGGGTCTCGGGAGGAACACTGAAGCTTTCTTT.

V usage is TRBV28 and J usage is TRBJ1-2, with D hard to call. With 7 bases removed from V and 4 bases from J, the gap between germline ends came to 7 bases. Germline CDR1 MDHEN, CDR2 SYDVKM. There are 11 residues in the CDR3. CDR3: CASMGPYGYTF. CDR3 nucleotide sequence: TGTGCCAGCATGGGTCCCTATGGCTACACCTTC.

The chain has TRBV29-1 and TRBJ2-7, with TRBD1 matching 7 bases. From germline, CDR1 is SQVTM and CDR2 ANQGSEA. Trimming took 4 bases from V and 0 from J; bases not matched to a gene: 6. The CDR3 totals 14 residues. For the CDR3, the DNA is TGCAGCGTTGCCGGGACAGTGAGCTCCTACGAGCAGTACTTC. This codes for CSVAGTVSSYEQYF.

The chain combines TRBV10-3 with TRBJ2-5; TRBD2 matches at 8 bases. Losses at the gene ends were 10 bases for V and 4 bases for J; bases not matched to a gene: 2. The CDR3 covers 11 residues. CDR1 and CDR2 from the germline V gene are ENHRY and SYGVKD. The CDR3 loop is CATLAGETQYF. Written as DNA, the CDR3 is TGTGCCACTCTAGCGGGAGAGACCCAGTACTTC.

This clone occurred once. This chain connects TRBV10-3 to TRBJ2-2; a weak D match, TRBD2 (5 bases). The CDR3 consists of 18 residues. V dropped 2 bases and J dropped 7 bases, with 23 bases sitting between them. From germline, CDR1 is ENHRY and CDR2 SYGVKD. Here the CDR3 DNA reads TGTGCCATCAGTGAGCGAATTAGGACTCCTCACACCGTCGGGGAGCTGTTTTTT. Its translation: CAISERIRTPHTVGELFF.

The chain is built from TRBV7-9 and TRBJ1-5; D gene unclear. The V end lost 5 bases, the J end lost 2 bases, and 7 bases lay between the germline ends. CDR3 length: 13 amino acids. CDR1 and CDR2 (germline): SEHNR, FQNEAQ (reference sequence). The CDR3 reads CASSRGGNQPQHF. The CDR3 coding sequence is TGTGCCAGCAGCCGGGGTGGCAATCAGCCCCAGCATTTT. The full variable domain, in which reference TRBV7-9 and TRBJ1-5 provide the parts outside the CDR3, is DTGVSQNPRHKITKRGQNVTFRCDPISEHNRLYWYRQTLGQGPEFLTYFQNEAQLEKSRLLSDRFSAERPKGSFSTLEIQRTEQGDSAMYLCASSRGGNQPQHFGDGTRLSIL.

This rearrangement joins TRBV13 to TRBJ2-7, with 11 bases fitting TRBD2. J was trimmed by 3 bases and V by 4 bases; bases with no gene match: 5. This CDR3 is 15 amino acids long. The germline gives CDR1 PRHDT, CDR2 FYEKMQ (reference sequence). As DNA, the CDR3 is TGTGCCAGCAGCTGGGGGACTAGCGGCTTCTACGAGCAGTACTTC. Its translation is CASSWGTSGFYEQYF.

The CDR3 DNA reads as TGTGCCAGCAGTTTAGAGGGCCAAAGTCTTTACGAGCAGTACTTC. Protein: CASSLEGQSLYEQYF. This chain uses TRBV27 with TRBJ2-7; D is possibly TRBD2 (5 bases). Germline V gene data show CDR1 as MNHEY and CDR2 as SMNVEV (reference sequence). The CDR3 totals 15 residues. With 2 bases removed from V and 4 bases from J, the gap between germline ends came to 15 bases.

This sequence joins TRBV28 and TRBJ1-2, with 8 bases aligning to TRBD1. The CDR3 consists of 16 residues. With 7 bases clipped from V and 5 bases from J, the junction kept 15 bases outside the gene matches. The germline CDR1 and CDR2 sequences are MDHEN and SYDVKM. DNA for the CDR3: TGTGCCAGCACCTCAGACAGGGGAGGAGGTCCGTATGGCTACACCTTC. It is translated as CASTSDRGGGPYGYTF.

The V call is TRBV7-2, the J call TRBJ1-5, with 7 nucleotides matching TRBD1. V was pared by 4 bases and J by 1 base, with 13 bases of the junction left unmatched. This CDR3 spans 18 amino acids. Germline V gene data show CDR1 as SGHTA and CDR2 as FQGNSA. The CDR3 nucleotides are TGTGCCAGCAGCTCGACAGGGTTCCCCGGACGGAGCAATCAGCCCCAGCATTTT. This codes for CASSSTGFPGRSNQPQHF.

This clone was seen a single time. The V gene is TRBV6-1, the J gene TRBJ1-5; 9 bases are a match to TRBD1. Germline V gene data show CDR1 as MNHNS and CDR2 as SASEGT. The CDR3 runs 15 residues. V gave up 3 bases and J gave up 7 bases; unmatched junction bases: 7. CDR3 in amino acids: CASSDPTGGEQPQHF. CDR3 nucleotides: TGTGCCAGCAGTGATCCGACAGGGGGAGAGCAGCCCCAGCATTTT.

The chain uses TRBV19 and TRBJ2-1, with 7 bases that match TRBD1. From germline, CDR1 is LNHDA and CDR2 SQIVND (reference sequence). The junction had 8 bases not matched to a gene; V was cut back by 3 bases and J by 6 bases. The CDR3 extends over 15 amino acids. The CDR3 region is CASSMWAGGRNEQFF. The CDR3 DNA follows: TGTGCCAGTAGTATGTGGGCAGGGGGACGCAATGAGCAGTTCTTC.

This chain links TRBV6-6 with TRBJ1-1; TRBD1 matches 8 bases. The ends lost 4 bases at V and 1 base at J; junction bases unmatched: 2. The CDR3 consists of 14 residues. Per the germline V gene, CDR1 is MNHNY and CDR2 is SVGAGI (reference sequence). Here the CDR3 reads CASSLTGANTEAFF. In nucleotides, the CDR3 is TGTGCCAGCAGTTTGACAGGGGCGAACACTGAAGCTTTCTTT.

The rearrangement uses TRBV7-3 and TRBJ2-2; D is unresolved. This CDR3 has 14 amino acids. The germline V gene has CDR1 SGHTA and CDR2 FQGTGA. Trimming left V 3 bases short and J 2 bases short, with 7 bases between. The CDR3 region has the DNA TGTGCCAGCAGCTTGTGGGGTAACACCGGGGAGCTGTTTTTT. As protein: CASSLWGNTGELFF.

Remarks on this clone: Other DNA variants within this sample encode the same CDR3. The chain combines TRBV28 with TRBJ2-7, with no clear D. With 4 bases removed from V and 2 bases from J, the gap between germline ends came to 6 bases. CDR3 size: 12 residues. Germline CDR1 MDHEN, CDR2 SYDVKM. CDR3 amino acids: CASSSPAYEQYF. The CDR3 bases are TGTGCCAGCAGTTCACCGGCCTACGAGCAGTACTTC.

CDR3 loop: CASSVVGALSSYNEQFF. The CDR3 nucleotides read TGTGCCAGCAGCGTAGTTGGAGCCCTGAGCTCCTACAATGAGCAGTTCTTC. The chain is built from TRBV9 and TRBJ2-1, with D uncertain. From germline, CDR1 is SGDLS and CDR2 YYNGEE. The CDR3 length is 17 residues. With 0 bases removed from V and 0 bases from J, the gap between germline ends came to 13 bases.

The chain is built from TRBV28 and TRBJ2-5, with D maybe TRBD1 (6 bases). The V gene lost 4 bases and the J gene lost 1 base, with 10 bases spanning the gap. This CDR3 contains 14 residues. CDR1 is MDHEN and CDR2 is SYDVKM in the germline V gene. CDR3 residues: CASSYRELQETQYF. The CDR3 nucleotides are TGTGCCAGCAGTTACAGGGAACTCCAAGAGACCCAGTACTTC. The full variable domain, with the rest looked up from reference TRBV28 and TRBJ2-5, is DVKVTQSSRYLVKRTGEKVFLECVQDMDHENMFWYRQDPGLGLRLIYFSYDVKMKEKGDIPEGYSVSREKKERFSLILESASTNQTSMYLCASSYRELQETQYFGPGTRLLVL.

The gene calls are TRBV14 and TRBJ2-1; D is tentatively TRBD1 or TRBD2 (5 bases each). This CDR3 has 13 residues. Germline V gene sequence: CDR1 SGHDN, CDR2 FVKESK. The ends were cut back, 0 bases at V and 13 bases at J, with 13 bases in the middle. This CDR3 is CASSQDTGRSQFF. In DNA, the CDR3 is TGTGCCAGCAGCCAAGATACGGGGCGGAGTCAGTTCTTC.